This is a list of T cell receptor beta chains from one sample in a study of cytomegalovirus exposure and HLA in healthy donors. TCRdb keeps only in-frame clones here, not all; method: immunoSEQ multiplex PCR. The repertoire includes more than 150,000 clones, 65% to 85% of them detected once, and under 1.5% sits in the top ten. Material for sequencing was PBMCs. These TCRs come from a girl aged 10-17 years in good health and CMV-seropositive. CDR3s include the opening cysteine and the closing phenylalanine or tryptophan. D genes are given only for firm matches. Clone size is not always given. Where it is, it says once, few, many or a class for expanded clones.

CDR3 protein: CASRPRGSGANVLTF
CDR3 DNA: TGTGCCAGCAGGCCCCGGGGCTCTGGGGCCAACGTCCTGACTTTC
clone size: .
V gene: TRBV6-5
D gene: .
J gene: TRBJ2-6

CDR3 protein: CASPYPTPDSDTIYF
CDR3 DNA: TGTGCCAGCCCTTATCCGACACCGGACTCGGACACCATATATTTT
clone size: .
V gene: TRBV7-9
D gene: .
J gene: TRBJ1-3

CDR3 protein: CASSPLIYGYTF
CDR3 DNA: TGTGCCAGCTCACCACTTATCTATGGCTACACCTTC
clone size: once
V gene: TRBV18
D gene: .
J gene: TRBJ1-2

CDR3 protein: CASSHTGLAYSYEQYF
CDR3 DNA: TGCGCCAGCAGCCACACTGGGCTAGCGTATTCCTACGAGCAGTACTTC
clone size: .
V gene: TRBV4-1
D gene: .
J gene: TRBJ2-7

CDR3 protein: CASSLGGRVNTYGYTF
CDR3 DNA: TGTGCCAGCAGTTTAGGAGGACGAGTCAATACCTATGGCTACACCTTC
clone size: .
V gene: TRBV27
D gene: .
J gene: TRBJ1-2

CDR3 protein: CASSHRRGQGQRGEKLFF
CDR3 DNA: TGCGCCAGCAGCCATAGAAGGGGACAGGGACAACGGGGTGAAAAACTGTTTTTT
clone size: .
V gene: TRBV4-3
D gene: TRBD1
J gene: TRBJ1-4

CDR3 protein: CAWSVREDEQFF
CDR3 DNA: TGTGCCTGGAGTGTACGGGAAGATGAGCAGTTCTTC
clone size: .
V gene: TRBV30
D gene: .
J gene: TRBJ2-1

CDR3 protein: CAGWTGNNYGHTF
CDR3 DNA: TGTGCCGGCTGGACAGGGAATAACTATGGCCACACCTTC
clone size: .
V gene: TRBV30
D gene: TRBD1
J gene: TRBJ1-2

CDR3 protein: CASSLAGTYEQYF
CDR3 DNA: TGCGCCAGCAGCTTGGCCGGGACCTACGAGCAGTACTTC
clone size: .
V gene: TRBV5-1
D gene: .
J gene: TRBJ2-7

CDR3 protein: CATSPGQGNGYTF
CDR3 DNA: TGCGCCACCTCCCCGGGACAGGGAAATGGCTACACCTTC
clone size: .
V gene: TRBV5-1
D gene: TRBD1
J gene: TRBJ1-2

CDR3 protein: CASSREGQRVNQPQHF
CDR3 DNA: TGTGCCAGCAGCCGTGAGGGACAGAGGGTTAATCAGCCCCAGCATTTT
clone size: .
V gene: TRBV7-8
D gene: TRBD1
J gene: TRBJ1-5

CDR3 protein: CASSLGTGGPYEQYF
CDR3 DNA: TGTGCCAGCAGCTTAGGGACAGGGGGCCCCTACGAGCAGTACTTC
clone size: .
V gene: TRBV7-6
D gene: TRBD1
J gene: TRBJ2-7

CDR3 protein: CASSEPRGGSYEQYF
CDR3 DNA: TGTGCCAGCAGTGAACCTCGGGGAGGTTCCTACGAGCAGTACTTC
clone size: .
V gene: TRBV2
D gene: .
J gene: TRBJ2-7

CDR3 protein: CASSLFQGDGYTF
CDR3 DNA: TGTGCCAGCAGCTTATTCCAGGGGGATGGCTACACCTTC
clone size: few
V gene: TRBV7-8
D gene: TRBD1
J gene: TRBJ1-2

CDR3 protein: CASSLRETQYF
CDR3 DNA: TGTGCCAGCAGCCTCCGGGAGACCCAGTACTTC
clone size: .
V gene: TRBV5-6
D gene: .
J gene: TRBJ2-5

CDR3 protein: CASINAGGSYNEQFF
CDR3 DNA: TGTGCCAGCATTAATGCGGGAGGCTCCTACAATGAGCAGTTCTTC
clone size: .
V gene: TRBV2
D gene: TRBD2
J gene: TRBJ2-1